The entry below describes one TCR beta chain. This record comes from a study of blood T cell repertoires in COVID-19. Germline V gene lookup returns CDR1 MDHEN and CDR2 SYDVKM. The CDR3 runs 17 residues. Between the trimmed V and J ends, which lost 6 bases and 4 bases, there was a span of 22 bases. Here immunoSEQ multiplex PCR was the method, and the copy in TCRdb shows in-frame clones only, minus some. This table has 250,000 to 350,000 clones, about 91% appearing once. The sequencing sample was made of PBMCs or T cells enriched from blood (not recorded which). V is TRBV28 and J is TRBJ1-3; tentatively, D is TRBD1 (5 bases). The clonotype was recovered from a woman aged 18-30 years who had recovered from COVID-19. CDR3 bases: TGTGCCAGCAGCCCACAGGATGGACCTAACGGGGGAAACACCATATATTTT. Translation: CASSPQDGPNGGNTIYF.